Shown below are 21 T cell receptor beta chains from a single sample sequenced in a study of shared clonotypes between healthy human individuals (dated by TCRdb to the early 2020s). Library preparation was by the immunoSEQ multiplex PCR assay. Here the immuneACCESS table is served through TCRdb, limited to in-frame sequences with V and J called. Missing clones are a known gap in these copies; in checked studies unresolved V genes cover under half, and the rest lacks a known reason. In all, the sample holds around 320,000 clones, and 87% of those were seen once. The ten biggest clones cover under 20% of the sample. The sample comprised memory CD8+ T cells sorted from blood. The cell subset or site label corresponds to: CD45RO+ cells pooled with CCR7-negative TemRA cells. The origin of the receptors is a man between 18 and 35 years old in good health.

The rearrangement joins TRBV5-6 to TRBJ1-6; unclear D gene. CDR1 is SGHDT and CDR2 is YYEEEE in the germline V gene. Between the trimmed V and J ends, which lost 0 bases and 0 bases, there was a span of 10 bases. The CDR3 has 17 amino acids. CDR3 sequence reads: CASSLVRLSSYNSPLHF. The DNA of the CDR3 is TGTGCCAGCAGCTTGGTACGTTTGAGCTCCTATAATTCACCCCTCCACTTT.

This clone was detected only a few times. This chain joins TRBV11-2 and TRBJ2-7, with D perhaps matching TRBD1 (6 bases). The V gene lost 6 bases and the J gene lost 1 base, with 10 bases spanning the gap. CDR3 size: 13 residues. CDR1 is SGHAT and CDR2 is FQNNGV in the germline V gene. CDR3 sequence: CASRDTGSYEQYF. As DNA, the CDR3 is TGTGCCAGCAGGGATACAGGGTCCTACGAGCAGTACTTC.

The chain joins TRBV4-1 to TRBJ2-7; a weak D match, TRBD2 (5 bases). The germline CDR1 and CDR2 sequences are MGHRA and YSYEKL. There are 12 residues in the CDR3. V was clipped by 2 bases and J by 6 bases, with 8 bases between them. The chain's CDR3 is CASSQRGPEQYF. The CDR3 DNA is TGCGCCAGCAGCCAACGGGGTCCCGAGCAGTACTTC.

The chain is built from TRBV5-1 and TRBJ2-7, with 10 positions matching TRBD1. The trim removed 3 bases at V and 4 bases at J, leaving 4 bases unmatched. Germline V gene lookup returns CDR1 SGHRS and CDR2 YFSETQ. The CDR3 runs to 14 residues. Written as DNA, the CDR3 is TGCGCCAGCAGCTGGGGACAGGGGAGATACGAGCAGTACTTC. Protein sequence: CASSWGQGRYEQYF.

CDR3 nucleotide sequence: TGTGCCAGCAGCTTAGTTCGGGACAGCTCTCATAATTCACCCCTCCACTTT. The encoded protein is CASSLVRDSSHNSPLHF. The V call is TRBV7-9, the J call TRBJ1-6, with TRBD1 identical over 7 bases. Germline CDR1 is SEHNR and CDR2 is FQNEAQ (reference sequence). This CDR3 is 17 amino acids long. V lost 1 base and J lost 5; bases outside the gene matches: 8.

This chain joins TRBV29-1 and TRBJ1-2; D is perhaps TRBD1 (6 bases). Trimming took off 5 bases at V and 2 bases at J, with 15 bases between the two ends. Germline CDR1 reads SQVTM; CDR2 reads ANQGSEA. The length of the CDR3 is 14 residues. The CDR3 spells CSVPATQGNYGYTF. The CDR3 DNA reads TGCAGCGTTCCCGCCACACAGGGAAACTATGGCTACACCTTC.

For this clone: At one end, the junction sequence differs from germline, possibly due to a read error. The CDR3 spells CASSLAGGTYEKLFF. The CDR3, as DNA: TGTGCCAGCAGCTTAGCTGGCGGAACTTATGAAAAACTGTTTTTT. The chain recombines TRBV7-8 with TRBJ1-4; D is uncertain. The CDR3 runs to 15 residues. Per germline, CDR1 SGHVS and CDR2 FQNEAQ.

Here the CDR3 reads CASKGDAGGRKNIQYF. In nucleotides, the CDR3 is TGTGCCAGTAAAGGTGATGCGGGAGGGCGTAAAAACATTCAGTACTTC. This chain links TRBV19 with TRBJ2-4; 9 nucleotides align to TRBD2. Germline V gives CDR1 LNHDA, CDR2 SQIVND (reference sequence). V gave up 7 bases and J gave up 4 bases; unmatched junction bases: 11. The CDR3 is 16 amino acids.

Details on this clone: The junction differs from germline at one of its ends, possibly a read error. This chain joins TRBV4-1 and TRBJ1-3, with D possibly TRBD1 on 5 matching bases. Germline assignment: CDR1 MGHRA and CDR2 YSYEKL. This CDR3 region has 18 residues. The CDR3 DNA reads TGCGCCAGCAACCAAGTTGCGGGGCCGCCGGCCGTTGGAAACACCATATATTTT. This codes for CASNQVAGPPAVGNTIYF.

In this sample, this clone turned up once. The chain joins TRBV11-2 to TRBJ2-7; TRBD2 matches 12 bases. The CDR3 runs 15 residues. J lost 0 bases, V lost 5 bases, and 2 bases had no gene match. The germline V gene encodes CDR1 SGHAT and CDR2 FQNNGV. The CDR3 nucleotides are TGTGCCAGCAGCCCACTAGCGGGAGGCTCCTACGAGCAGTACTTC. It translates to CASSPLAGGSYEQYF.

The gene calls are TRBV27 and TRBJ2-7; 9 nucleotides agree with TRBD2. This CDR3 contains 15 residues. CDR1 and CDR2 (germline): MNHEY, SMNVEV (reference sequence). The V segment lost 2 bases and the J segment 3 bases; nucleotides outside the gene matches: 5. CDR3 nucleotides: TGTGCCAGCAGTTTAAAGACTAGCGGATTCTACGAGCAGTACTTC. As protein: CASSLKTSGFYEQYF.

The CDR3 DNA follows: TGCAGTGCTAGGGGCGGACGTCTGTACTTC. This codes for CSARGGRLYF. This chain uses TRBV20-1 with TRBJ2-5; D remains unclear. In germline, CDR1 is DFQATT, CDR2 SNEGSKA (reference sequence). Trimming removed 3 bases from V and 13 bases from J, with 12 bases in between. This CDR3 is 10 amino acids long.

CDR3 sequence: CASSKEVASGYSYEQYF. CDR3 nucleotide sequence: TGCGCCAGCAGTAAGGAGGTGGCTAGCGGTTACTCCTACGAGCAGTACTTC. The chain has TRBV23-1 and TRBJ2-7, with TRBD2 matching 7 bases. TRBV23-1 is marked as an open reading frame, function uncertain. This CDR3 region has 17 residues. The V and J ends lost 5 bases and 0 bases, in that order; junction bases with no gene match: 13.

The V and J genes are TRBV7-9 and TRBJ1-4; D is possibly TRBD1 (6 bases). Germline assignment: CDR1 SEHNR and CDR2 FQNEAQ (reference sequence). This CDR3 contains 16 residues. The V gene lost 4 bases and the J gene lost 4 bases, with 16 bases spanning the gap. CDR3 nucleotides: TGTGCCAGCAGCTCCAGCGGACAGAAATTTAATGAAAAACTGTTTTTT. Translating it yields CASSSSGQKFNEKLFF.

The chain carries TRBV5-6 and TRBJ2-7; no definite D call. V was pared by 0 bases and J by 1 base, with 5 bases between. The germline V gene has CDR1 SGHDT and CDR2 YYEEEE. The CDR3 sequence is 13 residues long. The CDR3 protein is CASSLAVSYEQYF. The CDR3 bases are TGTGCCAGCAGCTTGGCCGTGTCCTACGAGCAGTACTTC.

This rearrangement joins TRBV5-1 to TRBJ2-1; 7 bases map to TRBD1. J lost 5 bases, V lost 9 bases, and 5 bases had no gene match. Germline loops: CDR1 SGHRS, CDR2 YFSETQ. The CDR3 is made up of 12 amino acids. The CDR3 nucleotides are TGCGCCACCCGGGACAGCGACAATGAGCAGTTCTTC. As protein: CATRDSDNEQFF.

The chain uses TRBV15 and TRBJ1-2, with D tentatively TRBD1 (6 bases). This CDR3 has 12 residues. Trimming took off 3 bases at V and 6 bases at J, with 8 bases between the two ends. CDR1 and CDR2 (germline): LNHNV, YYDKDF (reference sequence). DNA of the CDR3: TGTGCCACCAGCAGTTCAGGGGATGGCTACACCTTC. It specifies CATSSSGDGYTF. The full variable domain, in which reference TRBV15 and TRBJ1-2 provide the parts outside the CDR3, is DAMVIQNPRYQVTQFGKPVTLSCSQTLNHNVMYWYQQKSSQAPKLLFHYYDKDFNNEADTPDNFQSRRPNTSFCFLDIRSPGLGDTAMYLCATSSSGDGYTFGSGTRLTVV.

This clone occurred once. V is TRBV4-1 and J is TRBJ2-7; no reliable D call. CDR3 length equals 14 residues. Germline V CDR1 and CDR2: MGHRA, YSYEKL. Trimming took off 0 bases at V and 3 bases at J, with 9 bases between the two ends. CDR3 residues: CASSQDRLNYEQYF. The CDR3 DNA is TGCGCCAGCAGCCAAGATCGACTCAACTACGAGCAGTACTTC.

The V call is TRBV10-2, the J call TRBJ2-7, with 7 positions matching TRBD1. V was pared by 8 bases and J by 3 bases, with 7 bases of the junction left unmatched. This CDR3 is built from 13 residues. Germline V lookup: CDR1 WSHSY, CDR2 SAAADI. DNA for the CDR3: TGCGCCAGCCGGGACAGCGTTTTCTACGAGCAGTACTTC. Translating it yields CASRDSVFYEQYF.

The chain carries TRBV13 and TRBJ1-2, with a possible D match to TRBD1 (5 bases). The ends were cut back, 1 base at V and 5 bases at J, with 8 bases in the middle. The germline V gene has CDR1 PRHDT and CDR2 FYEKMQ (reference sequence). The CDR3 contains 13 residues. The CDR3 DNA is TGTGCCAGCAGCTTAGACCAGGGTTATGGCTACACCTTC. It is translated as CASSLDQGYGYTF.

V and J are TRBV27 and TRBJ2-5; D could derive from TRBD1 or TRBD2 (6 bases each). CDR1 MNHEY and CDR2 SMNVEV come from the germline V gene (reference sequence). CDR3 length: 14 amino acids. Trimming removed 5 bases from V and 2 bases from J, with 12 bases in between. The DNA of the CDR3 is TGTGCCAGCAGTCAAGGGGGGCGGCAAGAGACCCAGTACTTC. Its protein product is CASSQGGRQETQYF.